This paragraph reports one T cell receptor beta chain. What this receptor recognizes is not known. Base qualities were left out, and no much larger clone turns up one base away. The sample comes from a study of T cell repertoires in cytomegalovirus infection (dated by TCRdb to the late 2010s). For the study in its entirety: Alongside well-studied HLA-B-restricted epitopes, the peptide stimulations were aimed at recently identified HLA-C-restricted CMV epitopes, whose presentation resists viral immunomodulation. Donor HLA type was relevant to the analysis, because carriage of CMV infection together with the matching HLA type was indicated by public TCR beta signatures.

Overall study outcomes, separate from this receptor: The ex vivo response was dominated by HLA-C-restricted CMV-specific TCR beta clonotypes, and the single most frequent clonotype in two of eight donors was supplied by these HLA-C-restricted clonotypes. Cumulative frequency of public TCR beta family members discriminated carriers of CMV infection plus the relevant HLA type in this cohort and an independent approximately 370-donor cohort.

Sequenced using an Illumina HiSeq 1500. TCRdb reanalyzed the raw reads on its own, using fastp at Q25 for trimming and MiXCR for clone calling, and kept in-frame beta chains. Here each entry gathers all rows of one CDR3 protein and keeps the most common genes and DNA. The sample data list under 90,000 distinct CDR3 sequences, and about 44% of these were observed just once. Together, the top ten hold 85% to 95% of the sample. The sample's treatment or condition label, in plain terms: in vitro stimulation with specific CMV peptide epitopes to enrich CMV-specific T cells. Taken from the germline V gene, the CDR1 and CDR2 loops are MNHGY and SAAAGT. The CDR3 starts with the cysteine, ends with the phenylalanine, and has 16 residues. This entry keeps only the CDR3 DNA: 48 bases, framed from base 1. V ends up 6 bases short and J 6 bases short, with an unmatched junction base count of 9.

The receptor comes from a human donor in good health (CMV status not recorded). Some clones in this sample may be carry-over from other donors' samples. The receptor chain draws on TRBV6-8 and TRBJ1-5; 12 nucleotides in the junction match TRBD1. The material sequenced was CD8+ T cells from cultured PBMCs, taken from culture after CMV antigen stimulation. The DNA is TGTGCCAGCAGCCCCTACCGGGACAGGGGGCGTCAGCCCCAGCATTTT. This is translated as CASSPYRDRGRQPQHF.